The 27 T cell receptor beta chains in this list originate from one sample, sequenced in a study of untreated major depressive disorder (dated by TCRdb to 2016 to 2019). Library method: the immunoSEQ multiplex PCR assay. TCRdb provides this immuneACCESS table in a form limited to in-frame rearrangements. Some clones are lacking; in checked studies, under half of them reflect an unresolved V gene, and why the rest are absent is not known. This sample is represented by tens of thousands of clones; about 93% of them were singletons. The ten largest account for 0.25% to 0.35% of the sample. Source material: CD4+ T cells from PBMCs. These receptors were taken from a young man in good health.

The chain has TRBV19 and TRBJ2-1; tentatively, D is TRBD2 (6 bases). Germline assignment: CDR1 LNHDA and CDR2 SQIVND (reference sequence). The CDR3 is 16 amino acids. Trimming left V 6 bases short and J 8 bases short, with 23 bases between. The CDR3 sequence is CASRSPPGVSADEQFF. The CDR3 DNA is TGTGCCAGTAGAAGCCCGCCGGGAGTTTCGGCGGATGAGCAGTTCTTC.

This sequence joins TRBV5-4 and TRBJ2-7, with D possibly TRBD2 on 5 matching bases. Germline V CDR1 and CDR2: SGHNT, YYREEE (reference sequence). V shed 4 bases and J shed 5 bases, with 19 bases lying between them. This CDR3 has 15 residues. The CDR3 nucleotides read TGTGCCAGCAGCCGGAACCCAGCGGAGACCCACGAGCAGTACTTC. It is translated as CASSRNPAETHEQYF.

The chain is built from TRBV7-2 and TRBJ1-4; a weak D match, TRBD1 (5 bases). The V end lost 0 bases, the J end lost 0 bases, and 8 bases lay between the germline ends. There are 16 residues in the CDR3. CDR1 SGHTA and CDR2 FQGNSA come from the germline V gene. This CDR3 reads CASSLARGTTNEKLFF. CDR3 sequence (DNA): TGTGCCAGCAGCTTAGCGCGGGGGACAACTAATGAAAAACTGTTTTTT.

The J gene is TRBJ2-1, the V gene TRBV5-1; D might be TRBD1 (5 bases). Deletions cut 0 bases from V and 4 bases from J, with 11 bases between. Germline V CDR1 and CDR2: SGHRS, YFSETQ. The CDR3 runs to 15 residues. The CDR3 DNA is TGCGCCAGCAGCTTGGAGAAGGGGCCTTACAATGAGCAGTTCTTC. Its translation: CASSLEKGPYNEQFF.

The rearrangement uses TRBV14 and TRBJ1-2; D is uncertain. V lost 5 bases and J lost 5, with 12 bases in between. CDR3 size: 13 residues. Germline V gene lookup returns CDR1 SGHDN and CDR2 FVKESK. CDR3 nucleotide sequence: TGTGCCAGCAGCTCTCTGGACGGATATGGCTACACCTTC. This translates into CASSSLDGYGYTF.

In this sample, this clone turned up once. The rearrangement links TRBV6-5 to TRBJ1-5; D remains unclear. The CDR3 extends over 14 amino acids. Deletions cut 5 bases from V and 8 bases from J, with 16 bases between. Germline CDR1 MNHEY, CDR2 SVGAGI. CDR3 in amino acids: CASSKNTAGEPQHF. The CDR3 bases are TGTGCCAGCAGTAAGAACACCGCCGGGGAGCCCCAGCATTTT.

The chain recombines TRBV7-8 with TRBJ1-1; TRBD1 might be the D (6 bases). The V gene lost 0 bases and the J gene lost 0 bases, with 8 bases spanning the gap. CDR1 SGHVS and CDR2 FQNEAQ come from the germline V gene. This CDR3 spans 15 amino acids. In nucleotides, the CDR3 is TGTGCCAGCAGCTTAGCAGGGGGAGTGAACACTGAAGCTTTCTTT. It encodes CASSLAGGVNTEAFF.

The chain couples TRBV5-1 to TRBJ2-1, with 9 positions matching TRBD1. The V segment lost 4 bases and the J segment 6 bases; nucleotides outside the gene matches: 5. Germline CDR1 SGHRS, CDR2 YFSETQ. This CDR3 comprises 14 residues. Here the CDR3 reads CASSQDRGVNEQFF. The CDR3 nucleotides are TGCGCCAGCAGCCAGGACAGGGGCGTCAATGAGCAGTTCTTC.

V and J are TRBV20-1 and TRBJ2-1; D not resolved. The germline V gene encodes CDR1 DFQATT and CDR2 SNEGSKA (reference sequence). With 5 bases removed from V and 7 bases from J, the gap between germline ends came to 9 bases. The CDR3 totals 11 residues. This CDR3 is CSAGDRNEQFF. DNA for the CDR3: TGCAGTGCTGGGGATCGGAATGAGCAGTTCTTC.

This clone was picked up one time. The CDR3 protein is CASSALGETQYF. The CDR3, as DNA: TGTGCCAGCAGTGCCCTAGGGGAGACCCAGTACTTC. The chain couples TRBV25-1 to TRBJ2-5; D is unclear. Trimming stripped 4 bases from V and 5 bases from J, with 8 bases between. The germline gives CDR1 MGHDK, CDR2 SYGVNS. The CDR3 runs 12 residues.

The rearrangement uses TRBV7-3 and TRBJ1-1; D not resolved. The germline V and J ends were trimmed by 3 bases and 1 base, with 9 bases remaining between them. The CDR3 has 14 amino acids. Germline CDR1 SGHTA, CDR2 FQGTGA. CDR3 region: CASSFDPQNTEAFF. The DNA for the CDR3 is TGTGCCAGCAGCTTTGACCCACAGAACACTGAAGCTTTCTTT.

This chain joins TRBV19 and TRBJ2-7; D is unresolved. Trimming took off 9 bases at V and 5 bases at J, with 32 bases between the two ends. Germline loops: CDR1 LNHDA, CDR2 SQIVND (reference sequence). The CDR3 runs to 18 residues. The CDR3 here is CARTPNPIQVQVEDEQYF. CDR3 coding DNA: TGTGCCAGAACCCCTAACCCGATCCAGGTGCAGGTTGAGGACGAGCAGTACTTC. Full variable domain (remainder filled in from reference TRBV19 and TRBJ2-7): DGGITQSPKYLFRKEGQNVTLSCEQNLNHDAMYWYRQDPGQGLRLIYYSQIVNDFQKGDIAEGYSVSREKKESFPLTVTSAQKNPTAFYLCARTPNPIQVQVEDEQYFGPGTRLTVT.

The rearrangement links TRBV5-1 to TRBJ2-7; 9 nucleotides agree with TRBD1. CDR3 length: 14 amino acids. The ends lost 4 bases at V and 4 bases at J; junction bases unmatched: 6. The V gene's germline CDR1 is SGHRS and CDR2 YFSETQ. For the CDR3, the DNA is TGCGCCAGCAGCGGGGACAGGGTTTCGTACGAGCAGTACTTC. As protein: CASSGDRVSYEQYF.

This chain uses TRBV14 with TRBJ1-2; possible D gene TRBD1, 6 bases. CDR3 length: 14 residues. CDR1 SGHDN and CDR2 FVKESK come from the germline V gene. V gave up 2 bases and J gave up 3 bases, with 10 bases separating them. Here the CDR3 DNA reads TGTGCCAGCAGCCAATGGGGGGCCCACTATGGCTACACCTTC. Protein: CASSQWGAHYGYTF. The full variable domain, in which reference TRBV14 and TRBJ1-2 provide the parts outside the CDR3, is EAGVTQFPSHSVIEKGQTVTLRCDPISGHDNLYWYRRVMGKEIKFLLHFVKESKQDESGMPNNRFLAERTGGTYSTLKVQPAELEDSGVYFCASSQWGAHYGYTFGSGTRLTVV.

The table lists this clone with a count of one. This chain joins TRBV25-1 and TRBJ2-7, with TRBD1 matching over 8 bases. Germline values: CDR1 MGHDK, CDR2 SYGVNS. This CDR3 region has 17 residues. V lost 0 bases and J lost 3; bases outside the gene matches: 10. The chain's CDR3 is CASSEYGTGGRNYEQYF. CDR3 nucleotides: TGTGCCAGCAGTGAATATGGGACAGGAGGGAGGAACTACGAGCAGTACTTC.

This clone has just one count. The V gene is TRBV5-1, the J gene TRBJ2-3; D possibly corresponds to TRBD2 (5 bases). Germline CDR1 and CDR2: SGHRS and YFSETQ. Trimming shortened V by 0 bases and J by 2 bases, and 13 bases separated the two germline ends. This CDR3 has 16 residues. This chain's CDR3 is CASSLEGVRVTDTQYF. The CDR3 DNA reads TGCGCCAGCAGCTTGGAGGGAGTTCGCGTCACAGATACGCAGTATTTT. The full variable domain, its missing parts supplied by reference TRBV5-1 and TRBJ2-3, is KAGVTQTPRYLIKTRGQQVTLSCSPISGHRSVSWYQQTPGQGLQFLFEYFSETQRNKGNFPGRFSGRQFSNSRSEMNVSTLELGDSALYLCASSLEGVRVTDTQYFGPGTRLTVL.

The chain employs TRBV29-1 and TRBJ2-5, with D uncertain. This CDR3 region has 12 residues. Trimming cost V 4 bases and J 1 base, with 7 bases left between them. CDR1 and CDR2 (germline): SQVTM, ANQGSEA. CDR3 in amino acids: CSVGQTQETQYF. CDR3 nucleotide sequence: TGCAGCGTTGGTCAAACCCAAGAGACCCAGTACTTC.

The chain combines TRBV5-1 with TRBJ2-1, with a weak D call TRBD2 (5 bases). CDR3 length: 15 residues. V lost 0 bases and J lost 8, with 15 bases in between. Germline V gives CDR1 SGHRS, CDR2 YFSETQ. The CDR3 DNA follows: TGCGCCAGCAGCTTGGCTACCGGGATGTTGGATGAGCAGTTCTTC. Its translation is CASSLATGMLDEQFF.

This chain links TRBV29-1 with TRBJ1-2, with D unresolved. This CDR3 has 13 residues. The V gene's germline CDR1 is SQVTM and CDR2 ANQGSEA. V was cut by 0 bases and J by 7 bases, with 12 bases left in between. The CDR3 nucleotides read TGCAGCGTTGAAGATCTACGGGTTAGTGGCTACACCTTC. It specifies CSVEDLRVSGYTF.

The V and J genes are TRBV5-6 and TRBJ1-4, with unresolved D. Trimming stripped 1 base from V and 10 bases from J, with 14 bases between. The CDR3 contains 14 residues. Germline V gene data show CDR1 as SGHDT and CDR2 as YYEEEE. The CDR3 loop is CASSLSGELGKLFF. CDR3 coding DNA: TGTGCCAGCAGCTTGAGCGGGGAACTCGGAAAACTGTTTTTT.

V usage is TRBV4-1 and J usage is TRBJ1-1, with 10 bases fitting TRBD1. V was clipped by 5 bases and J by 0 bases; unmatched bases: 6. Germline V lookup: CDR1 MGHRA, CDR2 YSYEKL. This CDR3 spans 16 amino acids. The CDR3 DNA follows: TGCGCCAGCAGCAGGGACAGGGGCTACATGAACACTGAAGCTTTCTTT. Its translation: CASSRDRGYMNTEAFF.

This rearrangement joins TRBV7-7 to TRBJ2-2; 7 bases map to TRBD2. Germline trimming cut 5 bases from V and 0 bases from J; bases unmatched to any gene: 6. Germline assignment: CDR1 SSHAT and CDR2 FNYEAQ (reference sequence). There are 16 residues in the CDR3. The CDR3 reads CASSLGLVTNTGELFF. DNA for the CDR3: TGTGCCAGCAGCCTTGGACTAGTAACGAACACCGGGGAGCTGTTTTTT.

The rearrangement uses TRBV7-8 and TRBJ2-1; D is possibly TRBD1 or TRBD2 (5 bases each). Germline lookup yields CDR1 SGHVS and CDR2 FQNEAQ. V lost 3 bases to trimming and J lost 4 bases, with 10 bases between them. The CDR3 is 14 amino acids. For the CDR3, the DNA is TGTGCCAGCAGCTTCCGGGGCCGGTACAATGAGCAGTTCTTC. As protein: CASSFRGRYNEQFF.

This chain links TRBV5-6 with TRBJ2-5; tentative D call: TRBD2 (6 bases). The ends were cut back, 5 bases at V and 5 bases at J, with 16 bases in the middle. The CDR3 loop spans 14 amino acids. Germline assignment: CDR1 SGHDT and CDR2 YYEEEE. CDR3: CASRMEWGVETQYF. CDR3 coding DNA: TGTGCCAGCAGGATGGAGTGGGGGGTTGAGACCCAGTACTTC.

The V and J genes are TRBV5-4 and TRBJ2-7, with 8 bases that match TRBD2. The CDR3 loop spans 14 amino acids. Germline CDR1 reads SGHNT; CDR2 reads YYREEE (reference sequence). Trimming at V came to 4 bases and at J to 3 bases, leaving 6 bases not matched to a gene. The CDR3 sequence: CASSPSGSIYEQYF. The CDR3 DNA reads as TGTGCCAGCAGCCCGAGCGGGAGTATCTACGAGCAGTACTTC.

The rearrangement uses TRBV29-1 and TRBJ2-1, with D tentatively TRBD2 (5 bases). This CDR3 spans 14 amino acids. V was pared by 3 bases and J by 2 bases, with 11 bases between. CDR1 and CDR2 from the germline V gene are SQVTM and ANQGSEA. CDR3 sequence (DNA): TGCAGCGTTGATTTAGCGTCACCCTACAATGAGCAGTTCTTC. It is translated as CSVDLASPYNEQFF.

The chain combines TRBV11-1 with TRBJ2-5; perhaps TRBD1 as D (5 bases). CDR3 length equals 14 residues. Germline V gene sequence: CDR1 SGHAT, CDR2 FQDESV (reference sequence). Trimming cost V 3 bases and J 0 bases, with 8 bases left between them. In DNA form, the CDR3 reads TGTGCCAGCAGCTTGGGGCACCACCAAGAGACCCAGTACTTC. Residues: CASSLGHHQETQYF.